The rows below give T cell receptor beta chains drawn from one sample of a study of cytomegalovirus exposure and HLA in healthy donors. Method: immunoSEQ multiplex PCR; TCRdb's copy keeps in-frame clones and lacks some. The sample lists 150,000 to 200,000 clones; around 84% were seen once. Sequencing was performed on PBMCs. These receptors originate from a man between 18 and 35 years old in good health and CMV-seropositive. Each CDR3 is given with its conserved first and last residue. Fields, in order: V gene, clone size, D gene, J gene, CDR3 DNA, CDR3 protein. A D gene is named only where the DNA matches it firmly. Expanded clones are given a class, and other clones once, few, many or no size at all.

v_gene: TRBV27
abundance: -
d_gene: -
j_gene: TRBJ1-1
CDR3nt: TGTGCCAGCAGTTCATCCTTGGGAGTCCTGACTGAAGCTTTCTTT
CDR3aa: CASSSSLGVLTEAFF

v_gene: TRBV6-1
abundance: few
d_gene: -
j_gene: TRBJ2-1
CDR3nt: TGTGCCATCACAGGTTACCATGAGCAGTTCTTC
CDR3aa: CAITGYHEQFF

v_gene: TRBV19
abundance: -
d_gene: -
j_gene: TRBJ2-1
CDR3nt: TGTGCCAGTAGTATAGTATCAGCGGCCCACTCCTACAATGAGCAGTTCTTC
CDR3aa: CASSIVSAAHSYNEQFF

v_gene: TRBV28
abundance: -
d_gene: -
j_gene: TRBJ2-3
CDR3nt: TGTGCCAGCAAGATGGGACTTGCCACAGATACGCAGTATTTT
CDR3aa: CASKMGLATDTQYF

v_gene: TRBV5-1
abundance: -
d_gene: TRBD1
j_gene: TRBJ2-2
CDR3nt: TGCGCCAGCAGCTTCTCTGCCGGGACAGGGAACACCGGGGAGCTGTTTTTT
CDR3aa: CASSFSAGTGNTGELFF

v_gene: TRBV2
abundance: -
d_gene: -
j_gene: TRBJ2-2
CDR3nt: TGTGCCAGCCAGAACAGCTATACGAACACCGGGGAGCTGTTTTTT
CDR3aa: CASQNSYTNTGELFF

v_gene: TRBV7-6
abundance: -
d_gene: -
j_gene: TRBJ2-7
CDR3nt: TGTGCCAGCAGCCTCTACGAGGGTTCCTACGAGCAGTACTTC
CDR3aa: CASSLYEGSYEQYF

v_gene: TRBV28
abundance: -
d_gene: TRBD1
j_gene: TRBJ1-5
CDR3nt: TGTGCCAGCAGTTTCCTTGACAGGGATTCAGAGCCCCAGCATTTT
CDR3aa: CASSFLDRDSEPQHF

v_gene: TRBV11-3
abundance: once
d_gene: TRBD2
j_gene: TRBJ2-1
CDR3nt: TGTGCCAGCAGCTTGCGCGGGAGCTCCTACAATGAGCAGTTCTTC
CDR3aa: CASSLRGSSYNEQFF

v_gene: TRBV9
abundance: -
d_gene: -
j_gene: TRBJ2-1
CDR3nt: TGTGCCAGCAGCGTAGGAGGGTCACGCGATGAGCAGTTCTTC
CDR3aa: CASSVGGSRDEQFF

v_gene: TRBV6-1
abundance: -
d_gene: -
j_gene: TRBJ1-2
CDR3nt: TGTGCCATCTCCGATTCGGGTGGCTACACCTTC
CDR3aa: CAISDSGGYTF

v_gene: TRBV23-1
abundance: -
d_gene: TRBD2
j_gene: TRBJ2-7
CDR3nt: TGCGCCAGCAGTCGAGAAGGACTAGCGGGAGCCTACGAGCAGTACTTC
CDR3aa: CASSREGLAGAYEQYF

v_gene: TRBV30
abundance: -
d_gene: -
j_gene: TRBJ2-2
CDR3nt: TGTGCCTGGAGTCAGGGGACTACCAACACCGGGGAGCTGTTTTTT
CDR3aa: CAWSQGTTNTGELFF

v_gene: TRBV5-6
abundance: -
d_gene: TRBD1
j_gene: TRBJ1-2
CDR3nt: TGTGCCAGCAGCCTAGAGGGACAGGGAGGCTACACCTTC
CDR3aa: CASSLEGQGGYTF

v_gene: TRBV5-1
abundance: -
d_gene: TRBD1
j_gene: TRBJ2-1
CDR3nt: TGCGCCAGCAGCTTGGAGGGACAGGTAGAGGGCAATGAGCAGTTCTTC
CDR3aa: CASSLEGQVEGNEQFF

v_gene: TRBV18
abundance: -
d_gene: -
j_gene: TRBJ1-6
CDR3nt: TGTGCCAGCTCACTGGACTTAAGAGATTCACCCCTCCACTTT
CDR3aa: CASSLDLRDSPLHF

v_gene: TRBV19
abundance: few
d_gene: -
j_gene: TRBJ2-7
CDR3nt: TGTGCCAGTAGTCTCCAGGGAACCTACGAGCAGTACTTC
CDR3aa: CASSLQGTYEQYF

v_gene: TRBV18
abundance: -
d_gene: -
j_gene: TRBJ1-1
CDR3nt: TGTGCCAGCTCACCAGAAGAGGGTAGAATGAACACTGAAGCTTTCTTT
CDR3aa: CASSPEEGRMNTEAFF

v_gene: TRBV29-1
abundance: -
d_gene: TRBD1
j_gene: TRBJ2-3
CDR3nt: TGCAGCGTTGACGCCACAGGACAGGGCCCGAGCACAGATACGCAGTATTTT
CDR3aa: CSVDATGQGPSTDTQYF

v_gene: TRBV9
abundance: -
d_gene: TRBD1
j_gene: TRBJ1-1
CDR3nt: TGTGCCAGCAGCGTGTCCGGGACAGGGGGCGCGGGAACGAACACTGAAGCTTTCTTT
CDR3aa: CASSVSGTGGAGTNTEAFF

v_gene: TRBV5-1
abundance: once
d_gene: TRBD2
j_gene: TRBJ2-3
CDR3nt: TGCGCCAGCAGCCTAGCGGGGGACGCAGATACGCAGTATTTT
CDR3aa: CASSLAGDADTQYF

v_gene: TRBV6-5
abundance: -
d_gene: TRBD1
j_gene: TRBJ1-5
CDR3nt: TGTGCCAGCAGTTCCACAGGGGGCGGCAATCAGCCCCAGCATTTT
CDR3aa: CASSSTGGGNQPQHF

v_gene: TRBV7-9
abundance: -
d_gene: TRBD1
j_gene: TRBJ2-2
CDR3nt: TGTGCCAGCAGCTCTCCTCCGGACAGGGGTCCAACCGGGGAGCTGTTTTTT
CDR3aa: CASSSPPDRGPTGELFF

v_gene: TRBV6-1
abundance: -
d_gene: TRBD1
j_gene: TRBJ2-7
CDR3nt: TGTGCCAGCAGTTCACAGGGGTCAGAAACCTACGAGCAGTACTTC
CDR3aa: CASSSQGSETYEQYF

v_gene: TRBV11-3
abundance: -
d_gene: TRBD1
j_gene: TRBJ2-2
CDR3nt: TGTGCCAGCAGCTTAGTTGACCCCCGACAGGGGGTAAACACCGGGGAGCTGTTTTTT
CDR3aa: CASSLVDPRQGVNTGELFF

v_gene: TRBV10-3
abundance: -
d_gene: TRBD1
j_gene: TRBJ2-6
CDR3nt: TGTGCCATCAGGCCGGGACAGGCCGACTCTGGGGCCAACGTCCTGACTTTC
CDR3aa: CAIRPGQADSGANVLTF